The subject of this entry is one T cell receptor (beta chain). Its antigen is not identified. The sample originates from a study of CD8+ T cells in alopecia areata. Extracted from the samples, RNA was reverse transcribed into cDNA to serve as the sequencing template. Assay: immunoSEQ multiplex PCR; the TCRdb copy retains only in-frame clones and omits some. The sample has 190,000 or so clones; about three fifths are singletons. The CDR3 spans 14 residues. The ends lost 6 bases at V and 6 bases at J; junction bases unmatched: 5. CDR1 and CDR2 from the germline V gene are MNHNS and SASEGT. The treatment is: oral pan-JAK inhibitor, 5-10 mg twice daily. Findings and limits, study-wide: Among the 100 top clones, expanded CD8+ clones, like scalp clonality, were significantly decreased by tofacitinib.

The genes are TRBV6-1 and TRBJ2-2, with 9 bases aligning to TRBD1. The specimen was CD8+ T cells sorted from blood, collected at week 24, from a patient treated with tofacitinib. This receptor was taken from a human donor with alopecia areata. The CDR3 spells CASRGTGWPGELFF. The CDR3 coding sequence is TGTGCCAGCAGGGGGACAGGGTGGCCCGGGGAGCTGTTTTTT.